This entry is about one TCR beta chain. The sample originates from a study of cytomegalovirus exposure and HLA in healthy donors. In the PCR, 60 Vbeta and 13 Jbeta primers were used. Assay used: immunoSEQ multiplex PCR; TCRdb lists only in-frame clones, some missing. The sample records roughly 130,000 clones, 74% being singletons. Unmatched junction bases numbered 5, after V lost 2 bases and J lost 4 bases. The germline V gene encodes CDR1 SGHNT and CDR2 YYREEE (reference sequence). This CDR3 has 14 amino acids. This receptor was obtained from a woman in her 50s in good health and CMV-seropositive. The chain joins TRBV5-4 to TRBJ2-7; 8 positions agree with TRBD1. Sample: PBMCs. The CDR3 here is CASSLQGVGYEQYF. The CDR3 region has the DNA TGTGCCAGCAGCTTACAGGGGGTCGGTTACGAGCAGTACTTC.